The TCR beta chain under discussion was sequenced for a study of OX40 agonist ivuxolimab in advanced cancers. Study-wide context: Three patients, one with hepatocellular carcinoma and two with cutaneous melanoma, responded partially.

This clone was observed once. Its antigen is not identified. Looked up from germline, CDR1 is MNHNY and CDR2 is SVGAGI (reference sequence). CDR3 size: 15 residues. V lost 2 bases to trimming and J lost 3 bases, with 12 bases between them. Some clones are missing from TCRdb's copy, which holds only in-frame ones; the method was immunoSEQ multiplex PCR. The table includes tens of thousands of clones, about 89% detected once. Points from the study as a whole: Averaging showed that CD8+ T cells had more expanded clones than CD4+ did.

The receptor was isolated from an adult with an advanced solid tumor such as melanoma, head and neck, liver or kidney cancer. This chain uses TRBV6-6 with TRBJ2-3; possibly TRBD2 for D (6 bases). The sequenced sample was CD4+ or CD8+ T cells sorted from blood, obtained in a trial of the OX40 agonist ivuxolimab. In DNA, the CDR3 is TGTGCCAGCAGTTACGACGGGAGTGGGACAGATACGCAGTATTTT. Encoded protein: CASSYDGSGTDTQYF.